The 21 T cell receptor beta chains in this list originate from one sample, sequenced in a study of T cells after posttransplantation cyclophosphamide. Data came from immunoSEQ multiplex PCR; TCRdb stores just in-frame clones and leaves some out. The sample lists about 52,000 clones, roughly 86% occurring once. Sample: PBMCs. These receptors originate from a young man with a blood cancer, CMV-positive, and with a related stem cell donor.

The rearrangement joins TRBV6-4 to TRBJ2-7; 9 bases match TRBD2. V trimming: 2 bases; J trimming: 4 bases; junction bases outside the gene matches: 12. CDR1 is MRHNA, CDR2 SNTAGT, per germline. The CDR3 consists of 17 residues. CDR3 in DNA: TGTGCCAGCAGTGACGGTGGGACTAGCCATCCTCTGTACGAGCAGTACTTC. Residues: CASSDGGTSHPLYEQYF.

This rearrangement joins TRBV7-9 to TRBJ2-7; TRBD2 might be the D (6 bases). Trimming left V 3 bases short and J 1 base short, with 7 bases between. CDR1 is SEHNR, CDR2 FQNEAQ, per germline (reference sequence). The CDR3 has 13 amino acids. The CDR3, as DNA: TGTGCCAGCAGCTTGACTAGTTCCTACGAGCAGTACTTC. As protein: CASSLTSSYEQYF.

This clone was observed a few times. The J gene is TRBJ2-3, the V gene TRBV10-3; 8 bases are shared with TRBD1. This CDR3 has 15 residues. The germline CDR1 and CDR2 sequences are ENHRY and SYGVKD. V gave up 6 bases and J gave up 0 bases; unmatched junction bases: 5. CDR3: CAIRPGGDSTDTQYF. Here the CDR3 DNA reads TGTGCCATCAGGCCAGGGGGCGATAGCACAGATACGCAGTATTTT.

V is TRBV9 and J is TRBJ2-7; 8 nucleotides line up with TRBD1. This CDR3 spans 14 amino acids. V gave up 3 bases and J gave up 3 bases; unmatched junction bases: 5. The germline gives CDR1 SGDLS, CDR2 YYNGEE. The CDR3 region is CASSGGTGIYEQYF. CDR3 coding DNA: TGTGCCAGCAGCGGGGGGACAGGCATCTACGAGCAGTACTTC.

The chain combines TRBV15 with TRBJ2-2, with D unclear. The V and J ends lost 0 bases and 5 bases respectively, with 4 bases between them. CDR1 is LNHNV, CDR2 YYDKDF, per germline (reference sequence). This CDR3 spans 13 amino acids. DNA of the CDR3: TGTGCCACCAGCAGAGATCCGACCGGGGAGCTGTTTTTT. This sequence encodes CATSRDPTGELFF.

The chain links TRBV11-2 to TRBJ2-5; no clear D gene. Germline CDR1 SGHAT, CDR2 FQNNGV. The CDR3 is 12 amino acids. The V gene lost 1 base and the J gene lost 8 bases, with 8 bases spanning the gap. The CDR3 is CASSLAQATQYF. The CDR3 nucleotides are TGTGCCAGCAGCTTAGCCCAGGCCACCCAGTACTTC. Full variable domain (remainder filled in from reference TRBV11-2 and TRBJ2-5): EAGVAQSPRYKIIEKRQSVAFWCNPISGHATLYWYQQILGQGPKLLIQFQNNGVVDDSQLPKDRFSAERLKGVDSTLKIQPAKLEDSAVYLCASSLAQATQYFGPGTRLLVL.

The rearrangement joins TRBV6-5 to TRBJ2-3; 12 positions match TRBD2. V shed 6 bases and J 4 bases; nucleotides not matched to a gene: 5. The CDR3 contains 15 residues. Per the germline V gene, CDR1 is MNHEY and CDR2 is SVGAGI. The CDR3 DNA reads TGTGCCAGCAGCGCGACTAGCGGGAGTCCAGATACGCAGTATTTT. Encoded protein: CASSATSGSPDTQYF.

The V gene is TRBV11-2, the J gene TRBJ1-5; D might be TRBD1 (6 bases). Trimming removed 6 bases from V and 4 bases from J, with 10 bases in between. Germline V gives CDR1 SGHAT, CDR2 FQNNGV. The CDR3 runs 13 residues. CDR3 DNA: TGTGCCAGCAGTTACGGACAGAATCAGCCCCAGCATTTT. Its translation: CASSYGQNQPQHF.

The rearrangement uses TRBV7-3 and TRBJ2-1, with 10 bases identical to TRBD2. The germline V gene encodes CDR1 SGHTA and CDR2 FQGTGA. The V and J ends lost 1 base and 9 bases, in that order; junction bases with no gene match: 9. CDR3 size: 16 residues. Here the CDR3 DNA reads TGTGCCAGCAGCTTAAATCCAGCGGGAGGGCCAGGTGAGCAGTTCTTC. Encoded protein: CASSLNPAGGPGEQFF.

This clone was recorded once. CDR3 bases: TGTGCCAGCACCACGACAGGACCCGAGCAGTACTTC. This gives the protein CASTTTGPEQYF. V usage is TRBV2 and J usage is TRBJ2-7, with D perhaps matching TRBD1 (6 bases). The germline CDR1 and CDR2 sequences are SNHLY and FYNNEI. The ends were cut back, 7 bases at V and 6 bases at J, with 13 bases in the middle. The CDR3 is 12 amino acids.

The V and J genes are TRBV28 and TRBJ2-4; D might be TRBD1 (6 bases). Per germline, CDR1 MDHEN and CDR2 SYDVKM. The ends were cut back, 6 bases at V and 0 bases at J, with 21 bases in the middle. The CDR3 spans 18 residues. DNA of the CDR3: TGTGCCAGCAGCCCCTGGGGGCAGGGTAACTTAGCCAAAAACATTCAGTACTTC. Translated, it gives CASSPWGQGNLAKNIQYF. The whole variable domain, filled in from reference TRBV28 and TRBJ2-4, reads DVKVTQSSRYLVKRTGEKVFLECVQDMDHENMFWYRQDPGLGLRLIYFSYDVKMKEKGDIPEGYSVSREKKERFSLILESASTNQTSMYLCASSPWGQGNLAKNIQYFGAGTRLSVL.

The chain recombines TRBV7-3 with TRBJ2-7; tentative D call: TRBD1 (5 bases). The CDR3 has 13 residues. V gave up 5 bases and J gave up 4 bases, with 12 bases separating them. Germline V gene lookup returns CDR1 SGHTA and CDR2 FQGTGA. The CDR3 spells CASSQGPGYEQYF. The DNA of the CDR3 is TGTGCCAGCAGCCAAGGGCCAGGGTACGAGCAGTACTTC.

The J gene is TRBJ2-1, the V gene TRBV19, with 8 bases lining up with TRBD1. The V gene's germline CDR1 is LNHDA and CDR2 SQIVND (reference sequence). With V trimmed by 8 bases and J by 4 bases, 7 bases remained unmatched. This CDR3 region has 14 residues. CDR3 protein: CASLDRGSYNEQFF. The CDR3, as DNA: TGTGCCAGTTTAGACAGGGGTTCTTACAATGAGCAGTTCTTC.

This chain uses TRBV15 with TRBJ2-3, with D uncertain. Trimming cost V 0 bases and J 3 bases, with 10 bases left between them. The CDR3 covers 15 residues. CDR1 is LNHNV, CDR2 YYDKDF, per germline (reference sequence). The CDR3 region is CATSRDPGGTDTQYF. CDR3 sequence (DNA): TGTGCCACCAGCAGAGATCCTGGCGGAACAGATACGCAGTATTTT.

The chain links TRBV4-1 to TRBJ2-2, with D perhaps TRBD2 (6 bases). Germline CDR1 is MGHRA and CDR2 is YSYEKL. The CDR3 covers 14 residues. Deletions cut 4 bases from V and 0 bases from J, with 6 bases between. The CDR3 sequence is CASSLAANTGELFF. The CDR3 DNA sequence: TGCGCCAGCAGCCTAGCGGCGAACACCGGGGAGCTGTTTTTT.

The chain carries TRBV7-8 and TRBJ1-5; D possibly corresponds to TRBD1 (6 bases). CDR3 length: 15 amino acids. CDR1 and CDR2 from the germline V gene are SGHVS and FQNEAQ. V shed 1 base and J shed 4 bases, with 11 bases lying between them. In DNA, the CDR3 is TGTGCCAGCAGCTTAGGAGGGGGGGTTAATCAGCCCCAGCATTTT. Residues: CASSLGGGVNQPQHF. The full variable domain, completed using reference TRBV7-8 and TRBJ1-5, is GAGVSQSPRYKVAKRGQDVALRCDPISGHVSLFWYQQALGQGPEFLTYFQNEAQLDKSGLPSDRFFAERPEGSVSTLKIQRTQQEDSAVYLCASSLGGGVNQPQHFGDGTRLSIL.

The DNA of the CDR3 is TGTGCCAGCAGTTCGACTAGCGGGAGGGATGAGCAGTTCTTC. It specifies CASSSTSGRDEQFF. The chain couples TRBV27 to TRBJ2-1; 14 bases match TRBD2. The CDR3 contains 14 residues. Trimming cost V 4 bases and J 8 bases; bases outside gene matches: 1. Per germline, CDR1 MNHEY and CDR2 SMNVEV (reference sequence).

This chain joins TRBV7-8 and TRBJ2-2, with 11 bases matching TRBD2. The CDR3 totals 18 residues. V shed 6 bases, J shed 1 base, and the junction held 10 bases outside the gene matches. Germline CDR1 is SGHVS and CDR2 is FQNEAQ. The CDR3 coding sequence is TGTGCCAGCAGACCCGGGAGACTAGCGGGACTGAACACCGGGGAGCTGTTTTTT. Protein: CASRPGRLAGLNTGELFF.

This CDR3 reads CASSSGQKINQPQHF. The CDR3 DNA sequence: TGTGCCAGCAGCTCGGGACAGAAGATCAATCAGCCCCAGCATTTT. The chain employs TRBV5-8 and TRBJ1-5; TRBD1 matches at 7 bases. This CDR3 is built from 15 residues. The V gene's germline CDR1 is SGHTS and CDR2 YDEGEE. J was trimmed by 3 bases and V by 3 bases; bases with no gene match: 6.

This clone appeared a single time. This chain's CDR3 is CASSFTGSRVLSEKLFF. Written as DNA, the CDR3 is TGCGCCAGCAGCTTCACAGGTTCAAGGGTACTCTCGGAAAAACTGTTTTTT. V is TRBV5-1 and J is TRBJ1-4; perhaps TRBD1 as D (5 bases). V shed 2 bases and J shed 8 bases, with 22 bases lying between them. Germline CDR1 reads SGHRS; CDR2 reads YFSETQ. The CDR3 extends over 17 amino acids.

V usage is TRBV7-8 and J usage is TRBJ1-4; TRBD1 is a possible D gene (5 bases). The CDR3 loop spans 14 amino acids. V lost 0 bases and J 6 bases, leaving 8 bases between the germline ends. Germline V gene data show CDR1 as SGHVS and CDR2 as FQNEAQ. The CDR3: CASSLAREDEKLFF. The CDR3 DNA sequence: TGTGCCAGCAGCTTAGCCAGGGAGGATGAAAAACTGTTTTTT.